This TCR beta chain was sequenced in a study of regulatory T cells in long-lasting Graves disease. Background on the study: The criterion for persistent Graves' disease was over 5 years of antithyroid drugs with positive TSH receptor antibodies.

Time point noted: persistent/refractory GD, antithyroid drugs over 5 years with positive TRAb. Extracted PBMC RNA gave rise to the TCR library. Broader study findings: Graves' patients with persistent disease showed TCR diversity lower than patients newly diagnosed. Among the persistent patients, some 2,900 public clonotypes were shared, more than the 850 to 1,000 shared among new patients.

Libraries of TCR beta came from iRepertoire HTBI primers plus Arm-PCR of CDR3 regions. MiXCR, applied by TCRdb to the multiplex PCR reads, yields one record per CDR3 protein. The data show about 660,000 distinct CDR3 sequences, 30% seen once. As for this clonotype: Its antigen is not identified.

Sequencing was performed on peripheral blood mononuclear cells (PBMCs), taken when the disease was refractory, from a patient treated with antithyroid drugs. The source of this sequence is a female donor with Graves disease.

CDR3 DNA sequence: TGTGCCAGCAGCTTAGTGACAGGGGCGACCCTTTCCGGGGAGCTGTTTTTT. Translated: CASSLVTGATLSGELFF. The chain is built from TRBV11-3 and TRBJ2-2; 8 bases map to TRBD1. Germline V gene data show CDR1 as SGHNT and CDR2 as YENEEA. V lost 1 base, J lost 6 bases, and 10 bases stayed unmatched. The CDR3 runs 17 residues.